Below are 11 T cell receptor beta chains sequenced from a single sample in a study of T cell changes during pregnancy in multiple sclerosis. Some clones are missing from TCRdb's copy, which holds only in-frame ones; the method was immunoSEQ multiplex PCR. The sample contains 64,000 or so clones, approximately 92% of which appear only once. The sequences come from peripheral blood, collected in the first trimester of pregnancy. These TCRs come from a female donor with multiple sclerosis, enrolled in a pregnancy study.

This clone occurred once. V is TRBV15 and J is TRBJ2-1; 8 positions match TRBD2. The junction had 9 bases not matched to a gene; V was cut back by 0 bases and J by 2 bases. Germline CDR1 LNHNV, CDR2 YYDKDF (reference sequence). There are 18 residues in the CDR3. DNA of the CDR3: TGTGCCACCAGCAGAGATTGGAGCGGGAGCATGGCCTACAATGAGCAGTTCTTC. Translated, it gives CATSRDWSGSMAYNEQFF.

This clone was counted a single time. The chain recombines TRBV18 with TRBJ1-2; D gene ambiguous. Trimming removed 3 bases from V and 3 bases from J, with 17 bases in between. The germline gives CDR1 KGHSH, CDR2 LQKENI. This CDR3 is built from 16 residues. CDR3 sequence reads: CASSPRRLGLDYGYTF. The CDR3, as DNA: TGTGCCAGCTCACCGCGACGGCTCGGACTGGACTATGGCTACACCTTC.

The rearrangement uses TRBV6-5 and TRBJ1-1; 8 bases agree with TRBD1. The junction had 7 bases not matched to a gene; V was cut back by 6 bases and J by 4 bases. The V gene's germline CDR1 is MNHEY and CDR2 SVGAGI. CDR3 length: 14 amino acids. The CDR3 nucleotides are TGTGCCAGCAGAGGGCCACAGGGGGGCACTGAAGCTTTCTTT. It translates to CASRGPQGGTEAFF.

This clone was found once. The rearrangement uses TRBV19 and TRBJ1-1; no firm D call. V lost 3 bases to trimming and J lost 7 bases, with 24 bases between them. The CDR3 is 17 residues long. Germline CDR1 is LNHDA and CDR2 is SQIVND (reference sequence). The CDR3 is CASSIPPRPGSANEAFF. The CDR3 coding sequence is TGTGCCAGTAGTATTCCTCCCCGGCCAGGCTCGGCCAATGAAGCTTTCTTT.

The chain combines TRBV5-6 with TRBJ2-2, with D possibly being TRBD1 (5 bases). Per the germline V gene, CDR1 is SGHDT and CDR2 is YYEEEE. The ends were cut back, 0 bases at V and 7 bases at J, with 13 bases in the middle. There are 15 residues in the CDR3. CDR3 sequence: CASSLGTSRIGELFF. CDR3 in DNA: TGTGCCAGCAGCTTGGGGACAAGTAGGATCGGGGAGCTGTTTTTT. The complete variable domain, with remaining parts taken from reference TRBV5-6 and TRBJ2-2, reads DAGVTQSPTHLIKTRGQQVTLRCSPKSGHDTVSWYQQALGQGPQFIFQYYEEEERQRGNFPDRFSGHQFPNYSSELNVNALLLGDSALYLCASSLGTSRIGELFFGEGSRLTVL.

This chain uses TRBV11-3 with TRBJ2-2; 12 bases agree with TRBD2. The V and J ends lost 1 base and 7 bases, in that order; junction bases with no gene match: 13. CDR1 is SGHNT, CDR2 YENEEA, per germline. The CDR3 runs 19 residues. CDR3 protein: CASSLAATGLAGIIGELFF. The CDR3 DNA sequence: TGTGCCAGCAGCTTAGCGGCTACGGGACTAGCGGGCATTATCGGGGAGCTGTTTTTT.

A single count supports this clone. V is TRBV27 and J is TRBJ1-3; the D gene is possibly TRBD1 (6 bases). From germline, CDR1 is MNHEY and CDR2 SMNVEV (reference sequence). The CDR3 runs to 15 residues. Trimming cost V 2 bases and J 4 bases, with 12 bases left between them. CDR3 sequence (DNA): TGTGCCAGCAGTTTACAGGGGACGGCCGGAAACACCATATATTTT. It is translated as CASSLQGTAGNTIYF.

The V call is TRBV19, the J call TRBJ2-1; TRBD2 agrees at 15 bases. Losses at the gene ends were 8 bases for V and 10 bases for J; bases not matched to a gene: 3. The CDR3 contains 13 residues. Per the germline V gene, CDR1 is LNHDA and CDR2 is SQIVND (reference sequence). In nucleotides, the CDR3 is TGTGCCAGTTCTGGACTAGCGGGAGGGGAGCAGTTCTTC. It codes for CASSGLAGGEQFF.

The chain uses TRBV27 and TRBJ1-4, with TRBD1 identical over 12 bases. Germline V lookup: CDR1 MNHEY, CDR2 SMNVEV (reference sequence). The CDR3 extends over 14 amino acids. Germline trimming cut 5 bases from V and 8 bases from J; bases unmatched to any gene: 3. The CDR3, as DNA: TGTGCCAGCAGTACCGGGACAGGGGGCGAAAAACTGTTTTTT. Its translation: CASSTGTGGEKLFF.

A word on this clone: This may arise from a read error, as a much more abundant clone is one base away. J is TRBJ1-1 and V is TRBV7-3; D uncertain. Germline V lookup: CDR1 SGHTA, CDR2 FQGTGA. The CDR3 totals 13 residues. V was clipped by 1 base and J by 1 base, with 4 bases between them. The CDR3 coding sequence is TGTGCCAGCAGCTTAAAGAGGAACACTGAAGCTTTCTTT. This encodes CASSLKRNTEAFF.

The V and J genes are TRBV20-1 and TRBJ1-2, with TRBD1 matching 7 bases. CDR3 length: 11 residues. CDR1 and CDR2 from the germline V gene are DFQATT and SNEGSKA (reference sequence). J gave up 7 bases and V 4 bases, and 3 bases lay outside the gene matches. The CDR3 sequence: CSATDRAGYTF. CDR3 in DNA: TGCAGTGCTACCGACAGGGCTGGCTACACCTTC.